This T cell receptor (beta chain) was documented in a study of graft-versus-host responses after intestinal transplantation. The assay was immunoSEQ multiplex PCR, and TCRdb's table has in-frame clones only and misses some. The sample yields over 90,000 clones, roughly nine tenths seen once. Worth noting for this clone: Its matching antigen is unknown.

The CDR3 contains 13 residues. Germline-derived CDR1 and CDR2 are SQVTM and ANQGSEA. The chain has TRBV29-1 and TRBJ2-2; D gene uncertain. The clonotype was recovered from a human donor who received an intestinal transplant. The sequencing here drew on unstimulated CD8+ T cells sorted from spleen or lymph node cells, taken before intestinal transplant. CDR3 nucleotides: TGCAGTTCCTTCGGGTCTAATAGGGGGGAGCTGTTTTTT. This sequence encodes CSSFGSNRGELFF.